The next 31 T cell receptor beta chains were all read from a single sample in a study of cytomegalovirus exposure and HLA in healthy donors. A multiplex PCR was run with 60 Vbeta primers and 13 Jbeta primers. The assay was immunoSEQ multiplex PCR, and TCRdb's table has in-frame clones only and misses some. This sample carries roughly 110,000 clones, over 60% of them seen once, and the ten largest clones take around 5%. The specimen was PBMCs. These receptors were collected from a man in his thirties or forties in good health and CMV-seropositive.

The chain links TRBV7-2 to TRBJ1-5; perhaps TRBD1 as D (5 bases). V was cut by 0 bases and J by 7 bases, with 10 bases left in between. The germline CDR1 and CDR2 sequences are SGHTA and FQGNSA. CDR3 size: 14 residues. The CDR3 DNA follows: TGTGCCAGCAGCTTAGCGAGGGGAGGCCAGCCCCAGCATTTT. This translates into CASSLARGGQPQHF.

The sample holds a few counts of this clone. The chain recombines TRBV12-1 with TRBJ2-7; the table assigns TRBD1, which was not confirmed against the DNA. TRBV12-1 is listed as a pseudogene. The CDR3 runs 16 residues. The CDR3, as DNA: TGTGCCAGCAGCGCACTCTTAGACAGGCCGGGCCACGAGCAGTACTTC. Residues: CASSALLDRPGHEQYF.

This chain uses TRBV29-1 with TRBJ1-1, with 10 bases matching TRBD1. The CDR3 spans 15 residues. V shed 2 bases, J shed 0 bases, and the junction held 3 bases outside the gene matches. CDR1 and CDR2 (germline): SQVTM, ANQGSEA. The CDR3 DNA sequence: TGCAGCGTTGAAAGACAGGGGGCCATGAACACTGAAGCTTTCTTT. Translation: CSVERQGAMNTEAFF.

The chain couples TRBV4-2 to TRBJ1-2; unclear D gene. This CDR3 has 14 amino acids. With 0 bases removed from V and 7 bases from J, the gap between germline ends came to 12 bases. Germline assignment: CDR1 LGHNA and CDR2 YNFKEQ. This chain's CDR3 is CASSQDPGSGGYTF. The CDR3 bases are TGTGCCAGCAGCCAAGACCCTGGTAGCGGTGGCTACACCTTC.

CDR3 bases: TGTGCCAGTAGTCGAGGGGGAAGGTTAGTGCATGAGCAGTTCTTC. Protein sequence: CASSRGGRLVHEQFF. The chain carries TRBV19 and TRBJ2-1; D possibly corresponds to TRBD1 (6 bases). The germline gives CDR1 LNHDA, CDR2 SQIVND (reference sequence). V was pared by 5 bases and J by 8 bases, with 19 bases between. This CDR3 is 15 amino acids long.

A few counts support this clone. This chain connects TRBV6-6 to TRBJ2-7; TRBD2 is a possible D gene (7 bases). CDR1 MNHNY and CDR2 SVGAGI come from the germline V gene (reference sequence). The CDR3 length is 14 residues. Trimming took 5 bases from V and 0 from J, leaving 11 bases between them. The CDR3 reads CASSRAGASYEQYF. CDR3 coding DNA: TGTGCCAGCAGTAGGGCGGGGGCCTCCTACGAGCAGTACTTC.

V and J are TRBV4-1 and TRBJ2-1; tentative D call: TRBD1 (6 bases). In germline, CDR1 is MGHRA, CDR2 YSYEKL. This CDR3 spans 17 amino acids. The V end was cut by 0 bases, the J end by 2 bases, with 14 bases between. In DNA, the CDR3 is TGCGCCAGCAGCCAAGAACCTGCACAGGGTACCTACAATGAGCAGTTCTTC. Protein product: CASSQEPAQGTYNEQFF.

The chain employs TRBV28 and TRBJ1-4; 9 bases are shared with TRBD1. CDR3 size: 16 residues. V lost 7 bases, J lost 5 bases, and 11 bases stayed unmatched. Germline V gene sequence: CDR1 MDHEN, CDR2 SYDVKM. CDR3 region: CASTLASGTGNEKLFF. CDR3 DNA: TGTGCCAGCACCCTGGCATCGGGGACAGGGAATGAAAAACTGTTTTTT.

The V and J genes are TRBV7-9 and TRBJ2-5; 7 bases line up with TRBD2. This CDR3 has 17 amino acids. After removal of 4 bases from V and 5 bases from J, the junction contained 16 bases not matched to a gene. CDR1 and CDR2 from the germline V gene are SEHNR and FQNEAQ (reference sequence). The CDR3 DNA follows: TGTGCCAGCAGCTCAACCCCCGTTTTTGCGGGGGTTGAGACCCAGTACTTC. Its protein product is CASSSTPVFAGVETQYF.

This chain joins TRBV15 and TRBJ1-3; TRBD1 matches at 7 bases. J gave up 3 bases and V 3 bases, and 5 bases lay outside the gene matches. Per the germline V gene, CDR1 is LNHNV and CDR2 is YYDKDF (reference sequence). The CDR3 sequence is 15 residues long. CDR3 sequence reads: CATSRGQGVGNTIYF. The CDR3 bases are TGTGCCACCAGCAGGGGGCAGGGGGTTGGAAACACCATATATTTT.

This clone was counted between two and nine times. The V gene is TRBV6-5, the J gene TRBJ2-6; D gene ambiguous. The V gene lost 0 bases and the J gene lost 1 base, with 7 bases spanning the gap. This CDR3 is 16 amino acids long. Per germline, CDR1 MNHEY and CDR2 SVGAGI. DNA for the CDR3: TGTGCCAGCAGTTACTCGAGACTTTCTGGGGCCAACGTCCTGACTTTC. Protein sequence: CASSYSRLSGANVLTF.

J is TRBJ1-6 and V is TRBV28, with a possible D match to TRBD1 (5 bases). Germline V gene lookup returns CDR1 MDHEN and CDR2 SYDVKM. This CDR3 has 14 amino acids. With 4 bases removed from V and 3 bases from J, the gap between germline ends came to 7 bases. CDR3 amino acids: CASSSGFYNSPLHF. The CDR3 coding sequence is TGTGCCAGCAGTTCAGGGTTCTATAATTCACCCCTCCACTTT.

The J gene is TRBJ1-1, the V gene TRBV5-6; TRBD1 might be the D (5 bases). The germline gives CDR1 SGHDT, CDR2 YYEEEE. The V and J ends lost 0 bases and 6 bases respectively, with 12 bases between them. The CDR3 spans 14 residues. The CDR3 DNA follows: TGTGCCAGCAGCTTGGTGGGTGGGGGGGCTGAAGCTTTCTTT. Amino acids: CASSLVGGGAEAFF.

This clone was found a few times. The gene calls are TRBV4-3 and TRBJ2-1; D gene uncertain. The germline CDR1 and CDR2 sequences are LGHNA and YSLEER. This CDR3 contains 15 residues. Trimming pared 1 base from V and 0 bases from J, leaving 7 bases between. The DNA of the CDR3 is TGCGCCAGCAGCCAAGGACAACTCTCCTACAATGAGCAGTTCTTC. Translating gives CASSQGQLSYNEQFF.

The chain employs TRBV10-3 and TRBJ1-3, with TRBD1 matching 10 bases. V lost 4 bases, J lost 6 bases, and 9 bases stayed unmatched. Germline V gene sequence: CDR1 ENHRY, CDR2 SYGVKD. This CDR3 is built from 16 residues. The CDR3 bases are TGTGCCATCAGTGGGGGACAGGGGATTGGTGTAAACACCATATATTTT. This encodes CAISGGQGIGVNTIYF.

The CDR3 coding sequence is TGTGCCAGCAGACCCTTGGACAGGCGGAACACCGGGGAGCTGTTTTTT. Translated: CASRPLDRRNTGELFF. The V gene is TRBV27, the J gene TRBJ2-2, with 7 bases aligning to TRBD1. Germline lookup yields CDR1 MNHEY and CDR2 SMNVEV (reference sequence). V shed 6 bases, J shed 1 base, and the junction held 8 bases outside the gene matches. The CDR3 totals 16 residues.

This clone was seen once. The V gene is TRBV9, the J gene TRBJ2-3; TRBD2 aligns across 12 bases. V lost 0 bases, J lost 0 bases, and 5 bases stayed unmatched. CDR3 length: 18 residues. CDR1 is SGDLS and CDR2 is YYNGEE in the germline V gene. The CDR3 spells CASSVASGGASSTDTQYF. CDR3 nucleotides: TGTGCCAGCAGCGTAGCTAGCGGGGGGGCATCAAGCACAGATACGCAGTATTTT.

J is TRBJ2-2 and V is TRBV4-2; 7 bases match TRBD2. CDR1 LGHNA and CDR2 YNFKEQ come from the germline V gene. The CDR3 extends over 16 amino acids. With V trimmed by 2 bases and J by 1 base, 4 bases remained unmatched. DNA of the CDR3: TGTGCCAGCAGCCAACCACCGGGAGGGAACACCGGGGAGCTGTTTTTT. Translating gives CASSQPPGGNTGELFF.

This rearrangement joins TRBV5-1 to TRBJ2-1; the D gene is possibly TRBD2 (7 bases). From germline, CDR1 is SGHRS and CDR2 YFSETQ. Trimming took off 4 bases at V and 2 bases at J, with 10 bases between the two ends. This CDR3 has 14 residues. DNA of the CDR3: TGCGCCAGCAGCCCGCGGGGGCCCTACAATGAGCAGTTCTTC. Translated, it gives CASSPRGPYNEQFF. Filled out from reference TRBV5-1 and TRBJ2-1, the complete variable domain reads KAGVTQTPRYLIKTRGQQVTLSCSPISGHRSVSWYQQTPGQGLQFLFEYFSETQRNKGNFPGRFSGRQFSNSRSEMNVSTLELGDSALYLCASSPRGPYNEQFFGPGTRLTVL.

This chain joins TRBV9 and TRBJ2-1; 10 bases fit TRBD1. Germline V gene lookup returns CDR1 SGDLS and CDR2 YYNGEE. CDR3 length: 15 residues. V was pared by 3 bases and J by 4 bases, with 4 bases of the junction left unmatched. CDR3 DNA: TGTGCCAGCAGCGAGACGGGACAGGGGTACAATGAGCAGTTCTTC. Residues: CASSETGQGYNEQFF.

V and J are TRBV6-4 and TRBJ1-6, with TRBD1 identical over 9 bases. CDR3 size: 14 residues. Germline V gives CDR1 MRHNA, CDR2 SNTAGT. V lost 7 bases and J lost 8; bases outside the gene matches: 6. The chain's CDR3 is CASKGDRDDSPLHF. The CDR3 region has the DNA TGTGCCAGCAAAGGGGACAGGGACGATTCACCCCTCCACTTT.

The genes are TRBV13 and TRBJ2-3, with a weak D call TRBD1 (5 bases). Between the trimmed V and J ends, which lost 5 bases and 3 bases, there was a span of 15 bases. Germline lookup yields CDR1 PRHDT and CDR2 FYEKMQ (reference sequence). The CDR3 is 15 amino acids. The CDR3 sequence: CASSQGPLGTDTQYF. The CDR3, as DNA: TGTGCCAGCAGCCAGGGCCCCTTAGGGACAGATACGCAGTATTTT.

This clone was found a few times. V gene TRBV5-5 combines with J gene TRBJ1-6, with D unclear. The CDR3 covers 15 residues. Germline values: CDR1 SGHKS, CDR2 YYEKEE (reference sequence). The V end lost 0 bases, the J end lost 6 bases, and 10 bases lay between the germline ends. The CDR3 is CASSLGPASNSPLHF. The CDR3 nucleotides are TGTGCCAGCAGCTTGGGTCCAGCGAGTAATTCACCCCTCCACTTT.

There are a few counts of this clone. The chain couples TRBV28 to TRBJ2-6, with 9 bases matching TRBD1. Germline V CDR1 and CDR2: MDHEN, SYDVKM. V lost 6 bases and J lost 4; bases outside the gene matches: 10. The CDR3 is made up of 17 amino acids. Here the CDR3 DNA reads TGTGCCAGCAGGAAGACACAGGGGGCGCCAGGGGCCAACGTCCTGACTTTC. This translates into CASRKTQGAPGANVLTF.

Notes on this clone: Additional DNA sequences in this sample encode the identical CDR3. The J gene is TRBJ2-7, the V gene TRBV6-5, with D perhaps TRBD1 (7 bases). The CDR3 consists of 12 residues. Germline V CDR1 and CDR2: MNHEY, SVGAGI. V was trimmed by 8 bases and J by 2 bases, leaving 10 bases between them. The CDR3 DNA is TGTGCCAGCGCGGGACAGACCTACGAGCAGTACTTC. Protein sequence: CASAGQTYEQYF.

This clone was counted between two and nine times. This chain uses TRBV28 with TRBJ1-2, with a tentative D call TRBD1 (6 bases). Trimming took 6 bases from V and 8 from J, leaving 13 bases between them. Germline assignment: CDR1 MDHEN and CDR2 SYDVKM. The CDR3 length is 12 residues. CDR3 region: CASRLPTGGYTF. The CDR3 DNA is TGTGCCAGCAGACTCCCGACAGGCGGCTACACCTTC.

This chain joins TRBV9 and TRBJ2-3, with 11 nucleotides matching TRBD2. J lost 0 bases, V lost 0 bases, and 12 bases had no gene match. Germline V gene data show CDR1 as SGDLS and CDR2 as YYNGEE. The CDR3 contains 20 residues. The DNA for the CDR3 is TGTGCCAGCAGCGTAGGTGGGGGACTAGCGGTCGATTTTAGCACAGATACGCAGTATTTT. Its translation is CASSVGGGLAVDFSTDTQYF.

The CDR3 DNA reads as TGCGCCAGCAGCTTGGACAGGGCGGCAGATACGCAGTATTTT. This gives the protein CASSLDRAADTQYF. V usage is TRBV5-1 and J usage is TRBJ2-3, with D possibly matching TRBD1 (6 bases). Deletions cut 0 bases from V and 4 bases from J, with 9 bases between. Germline loops: CDR1 SGHRS, CDR2 YFSETQ. The CDR3 has 14 residues.

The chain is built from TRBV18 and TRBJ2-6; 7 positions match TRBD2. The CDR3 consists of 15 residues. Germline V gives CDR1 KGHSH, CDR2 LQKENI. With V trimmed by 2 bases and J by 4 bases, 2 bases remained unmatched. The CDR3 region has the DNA TGTGCCAGCTCACCAGCGGGAGCGGGGGCCAACGTCCTGACTTTC. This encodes CASSPAGAGANVLTF. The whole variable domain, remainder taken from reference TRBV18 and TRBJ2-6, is NAGVMQNPRHLVRRRGQEARLRCSPMKGHSHVYWYRQLPEEGLKFMVYLQKENIIDESGMPKERFSAEFPKEGPSILRIQQVVRGDSAAYFCASSPAGAGANVLTFGAGSRLTVL.

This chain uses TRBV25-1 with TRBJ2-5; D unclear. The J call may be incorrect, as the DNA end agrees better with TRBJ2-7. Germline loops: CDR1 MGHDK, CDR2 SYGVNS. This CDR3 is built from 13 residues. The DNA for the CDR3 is TGTGCCAGCAGCTCGAGTCTAACCTACGAGCAGTACTTC. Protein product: CASSSSLTYEQYF.

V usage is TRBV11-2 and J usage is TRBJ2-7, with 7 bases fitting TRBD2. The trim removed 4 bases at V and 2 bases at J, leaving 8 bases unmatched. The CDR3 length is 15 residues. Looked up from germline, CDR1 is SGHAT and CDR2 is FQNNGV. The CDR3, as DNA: TGTGCCAGCAGCTCCTCTAGCGGATCCCCCTACGAGCAGTACTTC. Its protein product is CASSSSSGSPYEQYF.